These 30 T cell receptor beta chains share one sample of origin, sequenced in a study of identical twins. TCRdb re-analysed the 5' RACE reads in MiXCR, keeping a single row per CDR3 protein. Seen here are approximately 530,000 distinct CDR3 sequences, around 24% observed once, and the top ten hold around 0.5%. These data were likewise used in another study, on yellow fever vaccine responses in identical twins.

Material for sequencing was CD4+ T cells sorted from blood. All receptors derive from a woman between 18 and 29 years old in good health.

The CDR3 nucleotides read TGCAGTGCTAGAAACCCTAGCGGGGGACACACAGATACGCAGTATTTT. Amino acids: CSARNPSGGHTDTQYF. The chain joins TRBV20-1 to TRBJ2-3, with TRBD2 matching over 10 bases. This CDR3 has 16 amino acids. With 2 bases clipped from V and 2 bases from J, the junction kept 7 bases outside the gene matches. CDR1 DFQATT and CDR2 SNEGSKA come from the germline V gene (reference sequence).

This clonotype was seen a few times. This chain joins TRBV5-1 and TRBJ2-2; D is perhaps TRBD2 (6 bases). The V gene's germline CDR1 is SGHRS and CDR2 YFSETQ. V was pared by 1 base and J by 1 base, with 14 bases between. CDR3 length equals 17 residues. CDR3 loop: CASSLSGPAVNTGELFF. CDR3 nucleotides: TGCGCCAGCAGCTTGAGCGGGCCAGCGGTGAACACCGGGGAGCTGTTTTTT.

The J gene is TRBJ2-7, the V gene TRBV20-1; 10 bases line up with TRBD1. V lost 5 bases and J lost 2; bases outside the gene matches: 3. The CDR3 runs to 13 residues. Germline CDR1 DFQATT, CDR2 SNEGSKA (reference sequence). CDR3 nucleotide sequence: TGCAGTGCTTGGGACAGGGGAGCCTACGAGCAGTACTTC. It is translated as CSAWDRGAYEQYF.

This chain uses TRBV5-1 with TRBJ2-2; TRBD2 is a possible D gene (5 bases). Germline CDR1 is SGHRS and CDR2 is YFSETQ. Trimming removed 1 base from V and 4 bases from J, with 14 bases in between. The CDR3 extends over 16 amino acids. In DNA form, the CDR3 reads TGCGCCAGCAGCTTGCTGGGCATACGGGGCACCGGGGAGCTGTTTTTT. Amino acid sequence: CASSLLGIRGTGELFF.

The V gene is TRBV7-9, the J gene TRBJ2-1; no firm D call. The V gene's germline CDR1 is SEHNR and CDR2 FQNEAQ (reference sequence). The CDR3 runs 16 residues. The V end was cut by 5 bases, the J end by 3 bases, with 17 bases between. The CDR3 DNA reads as TGTGCCAGCAGCCCCAGGTTCTCAAGAAGCTACAATGAGCAGTTCTTC. Its translation is CASSPRFSRSYNEQFF.

V and J are TRBV5-6 and TRBJ1-2; a possible D gene is TRBD1 (5 bases). Germline loops: CDR1 SGHDT, CDR2 YYEEEE. V was cut by 0 bases and J by 7 bases, with 10 bases left in between. This CDR3 has 13 amino acids. The CDR3 sequence: CASSLATGGGYTF. CDR3 DNA sequence: TGTGCCAGCAGCTTGGCCACAGGAGGTGGCTACACCTTC.

This clonotype was picked up a small number of times. This rearrangement joins TRBV5-1 to TRBJ2-1; 9 nucleotides agree with TRBD1. The CDR3 extends over 16 amino acids. The germline V gene has CDR1 SGHRS and CDR2 YFSETQ. V dropped 0 bases and J dropped 8; count of bases not matched to a gene: 9. CDR3 protein: CASSLGTGGRVDEQFF. The CDR3 nucleotides read TGCGCCAGCAGCTTGGGTACAGGGGGCAGAGTAGATGAGCAGTTCTTC.

This clonotype was recorded a few times. The chain employs TRBV6-1 and TRBJ2-2; 7 bases map to TRBD1. The CDR3 has 15 residues. V was clipped by 7 bases and J by 2 bases; unmatched bases: 7. The germline gives CDR1 MNHNS, CDR2 SASEGT. DNA for the CDR3: TGTGCCAGCACCCTAGACAGGGTAAACACCGGGGAGCTGTTTTTT. This codes for CASTLDRVNTGELFF.

The rearrangement links TRBV12-3 or TRBV12-4 to TRBJ2-2; 10 bases align to TRBD1. Germline trimming cut 7 bases from V and 7 bases from J; bases unmatched to any gene: 9. This CDR3 spans 15 amino acids. In nucleotides, the CDR3 is TGTGCCAGCACCGATACCGGGACAGGGGTCGGGGAGCTGTTTTTT. Its translation is CASTDTGTGVGELFF.

This clonotype was recorded a few times. The chain carries TRBV18 and TRBJ1-1, with D tentatively TRBD1 (5 bases). Germline loops: CDR1 KGHSH, CDR2 LQKENI. CDR3 size: 15 residues. V lost 1 base, J lost 1 base, and 10 bases lay in between. The CDR3 reads CASSPQEGTNTEAFF. The DNA of the CDR3 is TGTGCCAGCTCACCACAGGAGGGGACGAACACTGAAGCTTTCTTT.

The chain couples TRBV10-2 to TRBJ2-7; 8 bases line up with TRBD2. In germline, CDR1 is WSHSY, CDR2 SAAADI. This CDR3 has 16 amino acids. V lost 7 bases and J lost 2; bases outside the gene matches: 13. The CDR3: CASKGGRGGGTYEQYV. The CDR3, as DNA: TGCGCCAGCAAAGGAGGACGGGGGGGCGGCACCTACGAGCAGTACGTC.

For the CDR3, the DNA is TGCGCCAGCAGCTTTACGACAGGGGGCGTGAACGGGGAGCTGTTTTTT. Translating gives CASSFTTGGVNGELFF. The V gene is TRBV5-1, the J gene TRBJ2-2; 10 nucleotides match TRBD1. The CDR3 consists of 16 residues. The germline V gene has CDR1 SGHRS and CDR2 YFSETQ. Losses at the gene ends were 2 bases for V and 7 bases for J; bases not matched to a gene: 8.

This clonotype showed up just a few times. The V and J genes are TRBV4-1 and TRBJ2-5; no definite D call. The CDR3 has 12 amino acids. Germline loops: CDR1 MGHRA, CDR2 YSYEKL. The V gene lost 0 bases and the J gene lost 3 bases, with 2 bases spanning the gap. The CDR3 loop reads CASSQEEETQYF. As DNA, the CDR3 is TGCGCCAGCAGCCAAGAAGAAGAGACCCAGTACTTC.

This clonotype was seen more than once but under ten times. The gene calls are TRBV10-3 and TRBJ1-1; the D is unclear. The CDR3 is 13 residues long. V shed 0 bases and J shed 7 bases, with 9 bases lying between them. CDR1 and CDR2 from the germline V gene are ENHRY and SYGVKD. Here the CDR3 reads CAISESSTLEAFF. The CDR3 DNA reads TGTGCCATCAGTGAGTCTTCGACCCTTGAAGCTTTCTTT.

The J gene is TRBJ2-1, the V gene TRBV7-2, with a possible D match to TRBD2 (6 bases). Germline V gives CDR1 SGHTA, CDR2 FQGNSA. This CDR3 contains 15 residues. V dropped 4 bases and J dropped 8 bases, with 18 bases sitting between them. CDR3 amino acids: CASSSPGLIGYEQFF. CDR3 nucleotides: TGTGCCAGCAGCTCCCCGGGACTTATAGGGTATGAGCAGTTCTTC.

The chain is built from TRBV6-1 and TRBJ2-3; 13 nucleotides match TRBD2. Germline loops: CDR1 MNHNS, CDR2 SASEGT. The CDR3 has 15 amino acids. After removal of 6 bases from V and 6 bases from J, the junction contained 6 bases not matched to a gene. In DNA form, the CDR3 reads TGTGCCAGCAGCCCGGGACTAGCGGGACTTGATACGCAGTATTTT. Protein product: CASSPGLAGLDTQYF.

The sample holds a few counts of this clonotype. The chain combines TRBV12-3 or TRBV12-4 with TRBJ1-6; D unclear. Deletions cut 0 bases from V and 2 bases from J, with 11 bases between. The CDR3 runs to 17 residues. The CDR3 nucleotides read TGTGCCAGCAGTTTAGCCCTCGGCAGGACCTATAATTCACCCCTCCACTTT. Protein sequence: CASSLALGRTYNSPLHF.

This clonotype has only a few counts. V usage is TRBV7-8 and J usage is TRBJ2-1, with 7 bases fitting TRBD1. The CDR3 length is 15 residues. From germline, CDR1 is SGHVS and CDR2 FQNEAQ. V lost 5 bases to trimming and J lost 6 bases; unmatched junction nucleotides: 10. CDR3 sequence: CASSRTGVFSNEQFF. The CDR3 nucleotides are TGTGCCAGCAGCAGAACAGGGGTATTTTCCAATGAGCAGTTCTTC.

Only a few counts were recorded for this clonotype. CDR3 coding DNA: TGTGCCAGCAGTGAAATCGGGGGTTCGTACGAGCAGTACTTC. Protein product: CASSEIGGSYEQYF. The rearrangement links TRBV25-1 to TRBJ2-7, with D perhaps matching TRBD2 (6 bases). Trimming took 2 bases from V and 4 from J, leaving 12 bases between them. Germline CDR1 and CDR2: MGHDK and SYGVNS. The CDR3 loop spans 14 amino acids.

The chain couples TRBV12-3 or TRBV12-4 to TRBJ1-6; D is undetermined. This CDR3 region has 14 residues. V was pared by 3 bases and J by 8 bases, with 11 bases between. The chain's CDR3 is CASSFGLDYSPLHF. The CDR3 coding sequence is TGTGCCAGCAGTTTTGGGTTGGACTATTCACCCCTCCACTTT.

V gene TRBV2 combines with J gene TRBJ2-3; 8 nucleotides match TRBD2. The trim removed 4 bases at V and 1 base at J, leaving 4 bases unmatched. Germline CDR1 SNHLY, CDR2 FYNNEI. The CDR3 runs 15 residues. The CDR3 DNA sequence: TGTGCCAGCAGTGGAACTAGCGGTGGCACAGATACGCAGTATTTT. The encoded protein is CASSGTSGGTDTQYF. The full variable domain, completed using reference TRBV2 and TRBJ2-3, is EPEVTQTPSHQVTQMGQEVILRCVPISNHLYFYWYRQILGQKVEFLVSFYNNEISEKSEIFDDQFSVERPDGSNFTLKIRSTKLEDSAMYFCASSGTSGGTDTQYFGPGTRLTVL.

V and J are TRBV4-1 and TRBJ2-3; 8 bases match TRBD2. V gave up 2 bases and J gave up 6 bases; unmatched junction bases: 16. The germline gives CDR1 MGHRA, CDR2 YSYEKL. The CDR3 has 18 residues. The DNA for the CDR3 is TGCGCCAGCAGCCAACCCAGCGGACTAGCCCTCCTCTCGGATACGCAGTATTTT. Residues: CASSQPSGLALLSDTQYF.

This clonotype has only a few counts. This chain connects TRBV12-3 or TRBV12-4 to TRBJ2-5; TRBD1 matches 8 bases. The CDR3 extends over 15 amino acids. V lost 4 bases and J lost 0; bases outside the gene matches: 4. CDR3 sequence reads: CASSYRQGNQETQYF. CDR3 nucleotide sequence: TGTGCCAGCAGTTACAGACAGGGGAACCAAGAGACCCAGTACTTC.

The sample holds a few counts of this clonotype. For the CDR3, the DNA is TGTGCCAGCAGCTTCGACGGACAATATGAGCAGTTCTTC. It translates to CASSFDGQYEQFF. V is TRBV7-8 and J is TRBJ2-1; D perhaps matches TRBD1 (5 bases). CDR3 length: 13 residues. Germline CDR1 is SGHVS and CDR2 is FQNEAQ. Trimming took off 3 bases at V and 8 bases at J, with 11 bases between the two ends.

This clonotype was seen a few times. V is TRBV24-1 and J is TRBJ2-4; the D gene is possibly TRBD1 (5 bases). Per the germline V gene, CDR1 is KGHDR and CDR2 is SFDVKD. The V and J ends lost 8 bases and 8 bases respectively, with 15 bases between them. The CDR3 extends over 13 amino acids. The CDR3 DNA sequence: TGTGCCACCAAAGGCGCAGGGTCGGACATTCAGTACTTC. Translation: CATKGAGSDIQYF.

The V gene is TRBV5-6, the J gene TRBJ2-7; no firm D call. V lost 4 bases and J lost 0, with 8 bases in between. The CDR3 runs 13 residues. From germline, CDR1 is SGHDT and CDR2 YYEEEE. In nucleotides, the CDR3 is TGTGCCAGCAGCGACGGTAACTCCTACGAGCAGTACGTC. The encoded protein is CASSDGNSYEQYV.

As to this clonotype: One junction end disagrees with the germline gene, perhaps due to a read error. The chain employs TRBV6-6 and TRBJ1-5, with TRBD1 identical over 8 bases. From germline, CDR1 is MNHNY and CDR2 SVGAGI (reference sequence). The length of the CDR3 is 12 residues. For the CDR3, the DNA is TGTGCCAGCAGTTACTCCGGACAGGGTGAGCTTTTT. Its translation: CASSYSGQGELF.

In this sample, this clonotype turned up a few times. The V call is TRBV6-1, the J call TRBJ1-2, with TRBD1 matching over 8 bases. Germline loops: CDR1 MNHNS, CDR2 SASEGT. The CDR3 spans 14 residues. The J segment lost 0 bases and the V segment lost 8 bases, leaving 5 bases of the junction unmatched. The CDR3 loop is CASGRQGPNYGYTF. The CDR3 DNA reads TGTGCCAGCGGCAGACAGGGGCCTAACTATGGCTACACCTTC.

V usage is TRBV2 and J usage is TRBJ1-1, with D possibly TRBD1 on 6 matching bases. The V and J ends lost 2 bases and 5 bases respectively, with 12 bases between them. CDR3 length equals 14 residues. Germline CDR1 SNHLY, CDR2 FYNNEI. The CDR3 DNA is TGTGCCAGCAGTGAACAGGGGCGAGAGACTGAAGCTTTCTTT. Translating it yields CASSEQGRETEAFF.

The sample holds a few counts of this clonotype. The chain is built from TRBV15 and TRBJ1-3; D remains ambiguous. CDR3 size: 14 residues. Trimming stripped 4 bases from V and 4 bases from J, with 11 bases between. The germline CDR1 and CDR2 sequences are LNHNV and YYDKDF (reference sequence). CDR3 bases: TGTGCCACCAGCACAACCCGTCAAGGAAACACCATATATTTT. Its protein is CATSTTRQGNTIYF.